Listed below are T cell receptor beta chains from one sample, sequenced in a study of blood T cell repertoires in COVID-19. Clones were read by immunoSEQ multiplex PCR, and TCRdb kept only the in-frame ones, dropping some. Of roughly 160,000 clones listed, about 86% are singletons. Sample: peripheral blood. These receptors were obtained from a man between 65 and 85 years old with active or convalescent COVID-19. Both conserved end residues are part of each CDR3. A D gene is named only where the DNA matches it firmly. Some rows mark clone size as missing; the rest say once, few, many or name a class of expanded clone.

>TRBD1|.|TRBV9|TRBJ2-2
CASSVSRDRGATGELFF
TGTGCCAGCAGCGTCTCCCGGGACAGGGGTGCCACCGGGGAGCTGTTTTTT
>TRBD2|.|TRBV2|TRBJ2-5
CASSPPGLAEETQYF
TGTGCCAGCAGTCCCCCAGGACTAGCGGAAGAGACCCAGTACTTC
>.|.|TRBV28|TRBJ1-5
CASSSFSNQPQHF
TGTGCCAGCAGTTCGTTCAGCAATCAGCCCCAGCATTTT
>.|.|TRBV19|TRBJ1-4
CASRYYIGSEEKLFF
TGTGCCAGTAGATATTACATCGGGTCGGAGGAAAAACTGTTTTTT
>TRBD1|.|TRBV6-6|TRBJ2-7
CASSYHTGVSYEQYF
TGTGCCAGCAGTTACCACACAGGGGTTAGCTACGAGCAGTACTTC
>.|few|TRBV19|TRBJ1-5
CASSMVQGSLQPQHF
TGTGCCAGTAGTATGGTACAGGGAAGTCTTCAGCCCCAGCATTTT
>.|medium-sized|TRBV19|TRBJ2-7
CASSIGPDNSYEQYF
TGTGCCAGTAGTATAGGGCCGGACAACTCCTACGAGCAGTACTTC
>.|.|TRBV4-1|TRBJ2-2
CASSQADIFLTTGELFF
TGCGCCAGCAGCCAAGCCGACATATTCTTAACCACCGGGGAGCTGTTTTTT
>TRBD2|.|TRBV6-2/TRBV6-3|TRBJ2-1
CASSLPGGEGLNEQFF
TGTGCCAGCAGTCTTCCCGGGGGGGAGGGCCTTAATGAGCAGTTCTTC
>TRBD2|once|TRBV15|TRBJ2-1
CATSTGLAGVNEQFF
TGTGCCACCAGCACCGGGCTAGCGGGAGTAAATGAGCAGTTCTTC
>TRBD2|many|TRBV9|TRBJ2-2
CASSVGLAVGAGELFF
TGTGCCAGCAGCGTAGGACTAGCGGTCGGGGCCGGGGAGCTGTTTTTT
>.|.|TRBV14|TRBJ2-1
CASSQDPSGTYNEQFF
TGTGCCAGCAGCCAAGATCCCAGCGGGACATACAATGAGCAGTTCTTC
>.|.|TRBV10-3|TRBJ1-1
CAISELPGETEAFF
TGTGCCATCAGTGAGTTGCCAGGGGAAACTGAAGCTTTCTTT
>.|.|TRBV7-2|TRBJ1-1
CASSLRVRRGPEAFF
TGTGCCAGCAGCTTAAGGGTCCGGCGGGGCCCTGAAGCTTTCTTT
>.|.|TRBV3-1/TRBV3-2|TRBJ2-3
CASSRSQGIASTDTQYF
TGTGCCAGCAGCCGATCCCAGGGGATAGCTAGCACAGATACGCAGTATTTT
>.|.|TRBV6-5|TRBJ2-2
CASSYSGKTGIGELFF
TGTGCCAGCAGTTACTCGGGGAAGACCGGGATAGGGGAGCTGTTTTTT
>TRBD2|.|TRBV15|TRBJ2-5
CATSSRAGEETQYF
TGTGCCACCAGCAGCCGGGCGGGGGAAGAGACCCAGTACTTC
>.|.|TRBV7-2|TRBJ2-5
CASSPTGNQETQYF
TGTGCCAGCAGCCCTACCGGGAACCAAGAGACCCAGTACTTC
>TRBD2|.|TRBV6-2/TRBV6-3|TRBJ2-1
CASSYSGLAGGIYNEQFF
TGTGCCAGCAGTTACTCCGGACTAGCGGGGGGGATCTACAATGAGCAGTTCTTC
>TRBD2|.|TRBV5-4|TRBJ2-5
CASSQTSGIEETQYF
TGTGCCAGCAGCCAAACTAGCGGGATCGAAGAGACCCAGTACTTC
>.|.|TRBV5-4|TRBJ2-5
CASSAQGGETQYF
TGTGCCAGCTCCGCCCAGGGGGGTGAGACCCAGTACTTC